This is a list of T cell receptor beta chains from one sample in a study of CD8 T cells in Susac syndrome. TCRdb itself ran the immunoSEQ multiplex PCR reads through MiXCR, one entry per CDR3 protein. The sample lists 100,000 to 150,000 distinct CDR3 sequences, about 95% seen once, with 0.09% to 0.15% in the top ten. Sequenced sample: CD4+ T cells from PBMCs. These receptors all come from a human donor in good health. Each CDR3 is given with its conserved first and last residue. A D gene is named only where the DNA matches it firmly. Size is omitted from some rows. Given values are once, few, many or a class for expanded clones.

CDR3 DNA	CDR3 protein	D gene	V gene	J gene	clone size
TGTGCCAGCAGCCCCGGGACAGGGTCGTTGCCCCAGCATTTT	CASSPGTGSLPQHF	TRBD1	TRBV28	TRBJ1-5	.
TGTGCCAGCAGCCCCGTACGGGGAAACACCACATATTTT	CASSPVRGNTTYF	.	TRBV3-1	TRBJ1-3	.
TGTGCCAGTAGGGCAGGGTTAACTGAGCAGTTCTTC	CASRAGLTEQFF	.	TRBV19	TRBJ2-1	once
TGTGCCAGCTCACCCAATACGGGACTGAAGCGGACCCAGTACTTC	CASSPNTGLKRTQYF	.	TRBV18	TRBJ2-5	.
TGTGCCAGCAGCTCAACAGGATCCCAAGAGACCCAGTACTTC	CASSSTGSQETQYF	.	TRBV12-3/TRBV12-4	TRBJ2-5	.
TGCGCCAGCAGTTCGGGACAGGGATTTCCCGGGGAGCTGTTTTTT	CASSSGQGFPGELFF	TRBD1	TRBV5-1	TRBJ2-2	.
TGTGCCAGCTCACGTGACTATCAAGAGACCCAGTACTTC	CASSRDYQETQYF	.	TRBV18	TRBJ2-5	.
TGTGCCAGCTCACCACAGGCCACTAGCGACTACGAGCAGTACTTC	CASSPQATSDYEQYF	TRBD2	TRBV18	TRBJ2-7	.
TGCGCCAGCAGCTTGTTAAATTTGGACACCAGCACAGATACGCAGTATTTT	CASSLLNLDTSTDTQYF	.	TRBV5-1	TRBJ2-3	.
TGCGCCAGCAGCTTGGACAACCAGAACACCGGGGAGCTGTTTTTT	CASSLDNQNTGELFF	.	TRBV5-1	TRBJ2-2	.
TGCATCCCCACCCGAAGCTCCTACAATGAGCAGTTCTTC	CIPTRSSYNEQFF	.	TRBV20-1	TRBJ2-1	.
TGTGCCAGCAGCCGGGACAGGACCCTCGAGCAGTACTTC	CASSRDRTLEQYF	TRBD1	TRBV9	TRBJ2-7	.
TGTGCCACCAGTGATTTGAACAGGAAAGCCAAAAGCTCCTACAATGAGCAGTTCTTC	CATSDLNRKAKSSYNEQFF	.	TRBV24-1	TRBJ2-1	.
TGTGCCAGCAGCAGAAGCCCAGGGATAGGCTACGAGCAGTACTTC	CASSRSPGIGYEQYF	.	TRBV27	TRBJ2-7	.
TGTGCCAGCAGCTCTTATCCCCTCTACGAGCAGTACTTC	CASSSYPLYEQYF	.	TRBV5-4	TRBJ2-7	.
TGTGCCAGCAGTCCTCCATCGAGGGCGGAGACCCAGTACTTC	CASSPPSRAETQYF	.	TRBV28	TRBJ2-5	.
TGTGCCAGCAGTAAACAGGGGCCTAGCTACGAGCAGTACTTC	CASSKQGPSYEQYF	TRBD1	TRBV25-1	TRBJ2-7	.
TGTGCCAGCTCACCACCAGTTGTTAACACTGAAGCTTTCTTT	CASSPPVVNTEAFF	.	TRBV18	TRBJ1-1	once
TGCAGCGTTGTTAGGACTAGCGTGCACGACTCCTACGAGCAGTACTTC	CSVVRTSVHDSYEQYF	TRBD2	TRBV29-1	TRBJ2-7	.
TGCGCCAGCAGCCTTGTTCTGGGGGCCAACGTCCTGACTTTC	CASSLVLGANVLTF	.	TRBV5-1	TRBJ2-6	.
TGTGCCAGCAGTTACTCGACTGGGGCCAACGTCCTGACTTTC	CASSYSTGANVLTF	.	TRBV6-6	TRBJ2-6	.
TGTGCCAGCAGCGTCCGCGTAGGGGCTGGGGAGACCCAGTACTTC	CASSVRVGAGETQYF	.	TRBV9	TRBJ2-5	.